The 13 T cell receptor beta chains listed next were all sequenced from one sample in a study of CXCR3-negative and CXCR3-positive naive CD8 T cells. UMI-labeled 5' RACE yielded the TRB cDNA libraries. With the 5' RACE reads reprocessed, TCRdb shows one record per CDR3 protein and no DNA. The listing contains tens of thousands of distinct CDR3 sequences. Sequences were obtained from naive CXCR3- CD8+ T cells from blood. Documented subset: CD45RO-CCR7+CD27+CD95- naive CD8+ T cells lacking CXCR3 (TNR3-). These receptors originate from a human donor in good health. Some clones in this sample may be carry-over from other donors' samples.

Frequency places this clonotype as medium-sized. The chain links TRBV30 to TRBJ1-1. Germline V gene sequence: CDR1 GTSNPN, CDR2 SVGIG (reference sequence). CDR3 length: 18 residues. CDR3 residues: CAWIHATYRGDLPKKAFF.

V is TRBV7-2 and J is TRBJ1-2; the TCRdb D gene call, TRBD1, has no DNA to confirm it. The CDR3 has 17 amino acids. Germline lookup yields CDR1 SGHTA and CDR2 FQGNSA. CDR3 loop: CASSSTRGDGANYGYTF.

The chain recombines TRBV4-2 with TRBJ1-1; TCRdb reports TRBD1, a call that lacks DNA to check it against. Germline loops: CDR1 LGHNA, CDR2 YNFKEQ. The CDR3 consists of 15 residues. CDR3 amino acids: CASSAGTASNTEAFF.

The chain couples TRBV11-1 to TRBJ2-7; the TRBD2 assignment by TCRdb is unverifiable without DNA. The CDR3 consists of 13 residues. Per the germline V gene, CDR1 is SGHAT and CDR2 is FQDESV (reference sequence). This CDR3 reads CASSSSLGKETYF.

This CDR3 reads CASSPAGKDPYEQYF. This sequence joins TRBV7-9 and TRBJ2-7; TCRdb's D call, TRBD2, is unchecked because there is no DNA. In germline, CDR1 is SEHNR, CDR2 FQNEAQ (reference sequence). The CDR3 consists of 15 residues.

CDR3 in amino acids: CASSHLLIGSSNTGELFF. This chain uses TRBV4-2 with TRBJ2-2. CDR3 length: 18 residues. In germline, CDR1 is LGHNA, CDR2 YNFKEQ.

The chain employs TRBV29-1 and TRBJ1-3. This CDR3 region has 14 residues. The germline V gene has CDR1 SQVTM and CDR2 ANQGSEA. The CDR3 protein is CSAAGRSSGNTIYF.

This rearrangement joins TRBV29-1 to TRBJ1-2; without DNA, the TCRdb call of TRBD1 cannot be checked. The CDR3 has 11 amino acids. CDR1 SQVTM and CDR2 ANQGSEA come from the germline V gene. This CDR3 is CSVAQGYGYTF.

The V and J genes are TRBV6-5 and TRBJ2-1; with no DNA, the TCRdb D assignment of TRBD2 cannot be verified. Germline V gene lookup returns CDR1 MNHEY and CDR2 SVGAGI. CDR3 size: 18 residues. Here the CDR3 reads CASSYSQLAGSGSNEQFF.

This chain joins TRBV19 and TRBJ2-7; TCRdb calls TRBD1, which cannot be checked without DNA. Looked up from germline, CDR1 is LNHDA and CDR2 is SQIVND (reference sequence). This CDR3 is 13 amino acids long. CDR3 amino acids: CASSVGVSYEQYF.

This chain joins TRBV27 and TRBJ1-1. The length of the CDR3 is 13 residues. Germline CDR1 reads MNHEY; CDR2 reads SMNVEV (reference sequence). The CDR3 sequence: CASSLLMNTEAFF.

This chain joins TRBV3-1 and TRBJ1-3. The CDR3 has 14 residues. Germline-derived CDR1 and CDR2 are LGHDT and YNNKEL (reference sequence). The CDR3 here is CASSLGTSGNTIYF.

The chain employs TRBV10-3 and TRBJ2-7; TCRdb proposes TRBD1, but this gene call is untestable without DNA. The CDR3 covers 12 residues. In germline, CDR1 is ENHRY, CDR2 SYGVKD. CDR3 protein: CAISENRGQQYF.